This T cell receptor beta chain was sequenced for a study of PD-L1 blockade in urothelial cancer (dated by TCRdb to 2016 to 2017). A note on the overall study: Therapy was started in the mid-2010s for all patients, and atezolizumab 1,200 mg was administered intravenously every 3 weeks. About 90% of the 29 patients were identified as males with urothelial cancer of bladder origin, and a prior smoking history was reported by 18 of 29 patients. An ECOG performance status of 0 or 1 was recorded for the patients, and 0 to 3 prior chemotherapy regimens had been received by the patients. Blood samples were analyzed at 3 weeks after treatment start (second dose) and at 6 weeks after treatment start. Blood samples gave a median of around 130,000 T cells and under 85,000 unique TCRs, with a median clonality of 0.080. Somatic, immune and clinical correlates of response to PD-L1 blockade with atezolizumab in urothelial cancer were the focus of an exploratory multi-omic analysis. Pretreatment tumor samples and matched peripheral blood, collected serially before and after atezolizumab treatment, underwent TCR sequencing. Durable clinical benefit was defined as progression-free survival longer than 6 months, and TCR features were also tested against progression-free and overall survival. In the same patients, whole exome sequencing and RNA sequencing of pretreatment tumors were performed in addition to TCR sequencing. Durable clinical benefit was achieved by nine patients and was not achieved by 20 patients. Pretreatment blood TCR-seq was available for 30 or so patients, at least one posttreatment blood collection was obtained for 25 or so patients, and tumor TCR-seq was available for 25 or so patients. Summary of the overall study and its limitations: Small sample size (n of about 30) and many exploratory analyses mean the results are intended to be hypothesis-generating. At 3 weeks after the start of treatment, tumor-associated TCR clones in peripheral blood had expanded more in patients with durable benefit (n of about 20, p = 0.022). A pretreatment peripheral blood TCR clonality below the median was linked to improved progression-free and overall survival.

From the cysteine through the phenylalanine, the CDR3 covers 16 amino acids. Only the CDR3 DNA is retained, 48 bases long and in frame from the first base. From the germline V gene, CDR1 is SGDLS and CDR2 is YYNGEE. Clipping removes 0 bases from V and 4 bases from J, with 4 as the unmatched junction base count. Each PCR received spiked-in synthetic TCR analog templates so that absolute template abundance could be estimated from read counts. TCRbeta CDR3 regions were amplified from genomic DNA with bias-controlled V and J gene primers using the immunoSEQ assay. Sequencing of rearranged TCRbeta segments was performed at approximately 20X coverage. In the source study's methods: Clustering was used to correct sequencing errors, and CDR3s were annotated against IMGT so that V, D and J genes could be assigned. Only productive TCRbeta rearrangements were used in downstream analyses, excluding out-of-frame or stop-codon sequences. Clonality was computed as one minus Shannon entropy normalized by the log of the number of unique productive sequences. Fisher's exact test with Benjamini-Hochberg correction, at a threshold of adjusted p below 0.01, was used to find clones that differed between time points or between blood and tumor. TCRdb obtained this table from immuneACCESS and retained in-frame rearrangements with V and J assigned. These tables miss some clones; where compared with another copy, unresolved V genes account for less than half of the shortfall, and the remainder is unexplained. V, J and clone size are those of that table, while D and trimming were read from the DNA. This sample holds about 43,000 clones; around 84% were observed only once. The ten largest account for 16% of the sample.

Note on this clone: What antigen it recognizes has not been identified. One base away there is no much larger clone; base qualities are not given.

This specimen's time point label, per the study, means: pretreatment peripheral blood. A total of 25 to 30 patients with locally advanced or metastatic urothelial carcinoma, treated at Memorial Sloan Kettering on a trial protocol, made up the cohort. Peripheral blood mononuclear cells were collected from each patient pretreatment and during treatment, giving between 1 and 8 total time points per patient. The Qiagen DNeasy Blood extraction kit was used to purify genomic DNA from total PBMCs and from tumor samples. PBMCs were collected pretreatment and during treatment and were isolated and stored as previously described.

This sample comprised PBMCs, obtained around atezolizumab (anti-PD-L1) treatment. The rearranged chain carries TRBV9 and TRBJ2-6; TRBD2 lines up with 7 middle nucleotides. The clonotype originates from a man aged 55-75 years with urothelial cancer. The nucleotides read TGTGCCAGCAGCGTAGAACGGGGGGAAGGGGCCAACGTCCTGACTTTC. Its product reads: CASSVERGEGANVLTF.